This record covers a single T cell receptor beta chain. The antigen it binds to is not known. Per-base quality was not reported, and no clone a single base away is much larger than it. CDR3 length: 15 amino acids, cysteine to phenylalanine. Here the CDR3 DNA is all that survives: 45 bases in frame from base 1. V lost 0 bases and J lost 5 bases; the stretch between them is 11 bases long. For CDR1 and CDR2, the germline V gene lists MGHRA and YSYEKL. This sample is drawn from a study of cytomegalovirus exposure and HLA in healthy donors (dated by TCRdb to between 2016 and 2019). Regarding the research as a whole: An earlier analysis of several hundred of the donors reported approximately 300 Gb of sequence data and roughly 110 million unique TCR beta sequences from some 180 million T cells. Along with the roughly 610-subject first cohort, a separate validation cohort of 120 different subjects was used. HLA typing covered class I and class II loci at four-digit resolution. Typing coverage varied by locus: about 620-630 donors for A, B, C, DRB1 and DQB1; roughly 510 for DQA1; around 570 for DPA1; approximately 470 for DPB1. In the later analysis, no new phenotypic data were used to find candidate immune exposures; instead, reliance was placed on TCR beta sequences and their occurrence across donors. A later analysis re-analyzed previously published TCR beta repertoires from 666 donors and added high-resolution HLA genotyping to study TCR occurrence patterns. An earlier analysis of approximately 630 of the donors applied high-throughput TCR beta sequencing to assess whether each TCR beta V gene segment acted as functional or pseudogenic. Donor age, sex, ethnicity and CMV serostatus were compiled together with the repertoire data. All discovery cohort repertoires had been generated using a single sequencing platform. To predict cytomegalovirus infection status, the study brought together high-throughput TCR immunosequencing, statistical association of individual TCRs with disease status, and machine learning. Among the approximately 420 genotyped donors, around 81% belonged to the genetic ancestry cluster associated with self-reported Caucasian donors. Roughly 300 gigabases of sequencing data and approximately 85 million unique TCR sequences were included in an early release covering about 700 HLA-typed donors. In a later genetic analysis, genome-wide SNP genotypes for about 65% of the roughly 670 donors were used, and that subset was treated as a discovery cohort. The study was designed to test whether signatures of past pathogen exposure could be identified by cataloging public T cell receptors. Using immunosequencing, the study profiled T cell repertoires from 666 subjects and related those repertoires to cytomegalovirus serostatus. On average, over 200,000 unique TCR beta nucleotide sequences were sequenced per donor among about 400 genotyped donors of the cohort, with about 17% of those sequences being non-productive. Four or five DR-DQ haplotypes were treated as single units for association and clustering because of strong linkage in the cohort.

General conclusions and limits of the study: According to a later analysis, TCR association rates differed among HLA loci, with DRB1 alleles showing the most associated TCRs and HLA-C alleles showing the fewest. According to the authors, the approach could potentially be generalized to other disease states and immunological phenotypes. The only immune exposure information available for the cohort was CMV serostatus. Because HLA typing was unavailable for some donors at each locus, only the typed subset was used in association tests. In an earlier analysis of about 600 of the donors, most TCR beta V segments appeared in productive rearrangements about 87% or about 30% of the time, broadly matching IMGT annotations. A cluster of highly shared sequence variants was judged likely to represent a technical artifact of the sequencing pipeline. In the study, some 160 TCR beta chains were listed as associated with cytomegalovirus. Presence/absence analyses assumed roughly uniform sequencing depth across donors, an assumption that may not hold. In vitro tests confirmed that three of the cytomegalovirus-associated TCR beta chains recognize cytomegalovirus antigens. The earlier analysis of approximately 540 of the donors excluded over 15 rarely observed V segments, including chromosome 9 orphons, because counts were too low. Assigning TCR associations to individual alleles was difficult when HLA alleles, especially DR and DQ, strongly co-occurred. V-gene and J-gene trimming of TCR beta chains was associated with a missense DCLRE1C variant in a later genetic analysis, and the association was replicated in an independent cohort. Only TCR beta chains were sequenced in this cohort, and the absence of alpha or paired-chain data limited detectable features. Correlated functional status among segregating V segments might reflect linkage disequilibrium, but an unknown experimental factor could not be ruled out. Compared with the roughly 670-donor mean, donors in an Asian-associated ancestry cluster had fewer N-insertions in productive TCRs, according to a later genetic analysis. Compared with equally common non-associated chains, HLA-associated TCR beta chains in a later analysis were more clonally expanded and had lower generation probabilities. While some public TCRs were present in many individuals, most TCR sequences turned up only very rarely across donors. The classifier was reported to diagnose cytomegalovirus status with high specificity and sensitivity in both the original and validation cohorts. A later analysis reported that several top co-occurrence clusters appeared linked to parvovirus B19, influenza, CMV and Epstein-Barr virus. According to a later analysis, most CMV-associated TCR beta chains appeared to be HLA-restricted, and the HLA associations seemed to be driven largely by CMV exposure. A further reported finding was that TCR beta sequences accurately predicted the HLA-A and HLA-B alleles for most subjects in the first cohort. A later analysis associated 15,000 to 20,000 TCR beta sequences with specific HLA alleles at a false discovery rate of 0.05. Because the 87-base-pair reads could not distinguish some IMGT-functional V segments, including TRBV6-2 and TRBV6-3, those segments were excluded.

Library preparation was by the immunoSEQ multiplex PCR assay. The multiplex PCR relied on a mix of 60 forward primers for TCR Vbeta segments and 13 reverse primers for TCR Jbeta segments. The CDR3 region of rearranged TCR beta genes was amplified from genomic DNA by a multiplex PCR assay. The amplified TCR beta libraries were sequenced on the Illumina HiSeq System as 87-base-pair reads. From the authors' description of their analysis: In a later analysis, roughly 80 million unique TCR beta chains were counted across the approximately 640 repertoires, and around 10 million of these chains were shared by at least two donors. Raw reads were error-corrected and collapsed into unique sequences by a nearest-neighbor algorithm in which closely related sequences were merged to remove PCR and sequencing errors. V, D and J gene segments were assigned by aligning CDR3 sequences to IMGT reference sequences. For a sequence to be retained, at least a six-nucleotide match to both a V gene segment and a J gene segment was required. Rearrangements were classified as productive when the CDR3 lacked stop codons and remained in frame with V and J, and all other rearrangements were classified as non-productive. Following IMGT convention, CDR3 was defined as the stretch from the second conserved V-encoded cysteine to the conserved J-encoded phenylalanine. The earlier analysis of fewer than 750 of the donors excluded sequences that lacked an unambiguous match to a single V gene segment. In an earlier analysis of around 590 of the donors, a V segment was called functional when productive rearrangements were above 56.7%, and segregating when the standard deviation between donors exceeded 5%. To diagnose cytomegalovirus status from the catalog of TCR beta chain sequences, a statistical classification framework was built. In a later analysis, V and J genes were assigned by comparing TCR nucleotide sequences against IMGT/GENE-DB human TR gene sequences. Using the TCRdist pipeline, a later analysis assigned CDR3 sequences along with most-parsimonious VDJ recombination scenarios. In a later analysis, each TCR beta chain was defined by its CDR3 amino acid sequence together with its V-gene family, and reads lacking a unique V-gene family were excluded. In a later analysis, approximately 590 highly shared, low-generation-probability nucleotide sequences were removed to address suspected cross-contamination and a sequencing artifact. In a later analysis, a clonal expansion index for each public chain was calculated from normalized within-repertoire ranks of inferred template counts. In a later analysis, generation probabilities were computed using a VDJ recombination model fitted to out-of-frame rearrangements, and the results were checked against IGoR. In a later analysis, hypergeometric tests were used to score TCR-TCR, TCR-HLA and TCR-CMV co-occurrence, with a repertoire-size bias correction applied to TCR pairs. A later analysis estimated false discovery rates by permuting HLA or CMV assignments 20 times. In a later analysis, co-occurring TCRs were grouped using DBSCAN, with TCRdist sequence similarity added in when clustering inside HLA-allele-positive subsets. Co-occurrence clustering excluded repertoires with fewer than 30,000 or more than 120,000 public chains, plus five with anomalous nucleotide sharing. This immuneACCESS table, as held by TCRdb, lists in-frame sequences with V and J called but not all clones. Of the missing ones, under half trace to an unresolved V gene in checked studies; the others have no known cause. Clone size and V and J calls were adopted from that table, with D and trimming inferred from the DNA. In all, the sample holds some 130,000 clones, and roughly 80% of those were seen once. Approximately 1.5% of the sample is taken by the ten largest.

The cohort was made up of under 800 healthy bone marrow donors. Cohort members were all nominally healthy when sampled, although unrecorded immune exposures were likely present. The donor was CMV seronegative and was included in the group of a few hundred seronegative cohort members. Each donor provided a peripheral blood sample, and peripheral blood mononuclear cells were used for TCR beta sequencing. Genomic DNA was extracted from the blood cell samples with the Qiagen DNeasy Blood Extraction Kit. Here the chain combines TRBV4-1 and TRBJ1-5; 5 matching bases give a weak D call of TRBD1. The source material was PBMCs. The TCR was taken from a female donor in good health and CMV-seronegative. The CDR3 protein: CASSQDLAGDQPQHF. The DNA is TGCGCCAGCAGCCAAGACTTGGCGGGGGATCAGCCCCAGCATTTT.